These T cell receptor beta chains were read from a single sample in a study of blood T cell repertoires in COVID-19. Produced via immunoSEQ multiplex PCR; TCRdb's table is partial and in-frame only. The sample holds about 260,000 clones, 70% to 85% seen once. The material sequenced was peripheral blood. Every receptor here comes from a woman older than 75 with acute or convalescent COVID-19. Each CDR3 is given with its conserved first and last residue. A D gene is named only where the DNA matches it firmly. Only part of the rows carry a size: once, few, many, or a class if the clone is expanded.

clone size,J gene,V gene,D gene,CDR3 protein,CDR3 DNA
NA,TRBJ2-1,TRBV9,TRBD2,CASSSFSGASYNEQFF,TGTGCCAGCAGCTCATTCAGCGGGGCTTCCTACAATGAGCAGTTCTTC
NA,TRBJ1-1,TRBV11-2,NA,CASSIQGNTEAFF,TGTGCCAGCAGCATACAGGGGAACACTGAAGCTTTCTTT
NA,TRBJ2-5,TRBV4-2,TRBD2,CASSQVASGGHETQYF,TGTGCCAGCAGCCAAGTGGCTAGCGGGGGGCACGAGACCCAGTACTTC
NA,TRBJ1-6,TRBV7-3,TRBD1,CASSLGQGRTSPLHF,TGTGCCAGCAGCCTCGGACAGGGACGTACGTCACCCCTCCACTTT
once,TRBJ1-2,TRBV7-9,NA,CASSTRQANYGYTF,TGTGCCAGCAGCACCCGACAAGCTAACTATGGCTACACCTTC
NA,TRBJ2-1,TRBV4-1,TRBD1,CASSQRAGTGIENEQFF,TGCGCCAGCAGCCAAAGGGCCGGGACAGGGATCGAAAATGAGCAGTTCTTC
NA,TRBJ2-7,TRBV5-8,NA,CASSPVAASSYEQYF,TGTGCCAGCAGCCCGGTAGCTGCCAGCTCCTACGAGCAGTACTTC
NA,TRBJ1-1,TRBV7-2,NA,CASSLTGGNTEAFF,TGTGCCAGCAGCTTAACAGGCGGGAACACTGAAGCTTTCTTT
few,TRBJ1-5,TRBV30,NA,CAWNGGENQPQHF,TGTGCCTGGAATGGGGGGGAGAATCAGCCCCAGCATTTT
NA,TRBJ1-2,TRBV7-8,NA,CASSSSWGDGYTF,TGTGCCAGCAGCTCTTCATGGGGGGATGGCTACACCTTC
few,TRBJ2-2,TRBV5-1,TRBD1,CASSPTGTGAFANTGELFF,TGCGCCAGCAGCCCAACCGGGACAGGGGCCTTCGCGAACACCGGGGAGCTGTTTTTT
NA,TRBJ1-2,TRBV6-6,NA,CASRSGQSGYTF,TGTGCCAGCAGGTCCGGACAATCTGGCTACACCTTC